These T cell receptor beta chains were read from a single sample in a study of blood T cell repertoires in COVID-19. The data were produced by immunoSEQ multiplex PCR, yet TCRdb's version contains in-frame clones alone and is incomplete. The profile covers 200,000 to 250,000 clones, with around nine tenths appearing a single time and around 6% taken by the ten largest. Specimen: peripheral blood. These receptors were taken from a man aged 55 to 70 who had recovered from COVID-19. The CDR3 runs from the conserved cysteine through the conserved F or W. D genes are given only for firm matches. Expanded clones get a size class; other rows say once, few or many, or leave the size out.

V gene,clone size,J gene,D gene,CDR3 DNA,CDR3 protein
TRBV7-2,.,TRBJ2-7,.,TGTGCCAGCAGCTTATTCAGGGGTCCCTCCTACGAGCAGTACTTC,CASSLFRGPSYEQYF
TRBV18,.,TRBJ1-1,TRBD1,TGTGCCAGCTCATCCGACAGGGACACTGAAGCTTTCTTT,CASSSDRDTEAFF
TRBV24-1,.,TRBJ2-3,TRBD1,TGTGCCACCAGTGAACAGGGGGCTGGAACAGATACGCAGTATTTT,CATSEQGAGTDTQYF
TRBV5-4,.,TRBJ1-1,.,TGTGCCAGCAGGAAACAGGGTTGGACTGAAGCTTTCTTT,CASRKQGWTEAFF
TRBV6-5,.,TRBJ2-7,TRBD1,TGTGCCAGCAGTCTAGACAGGGCCCACGAGCAGTACTTC,CASSLDRAHEQYF
TRBV4-1,once,TRBJ1-5,.,TGCGCCAGCAGTCCGGACAGAGATAGCAATCAGCCCCAGCATTTT,CASSPDRDSNQPQHF
TRBV5-1,.,TRBJ2-7,TRBD2,TGCGCCAGCAGGCTTAGCGGGGGTTCGTACGAGCAGTACTTC,CASRLSGGSYEQYF
TRBV7-2,.,TRBJ2-1,TRBD2,TGTGCCAGCAGCTTTGGATATCGGCGCGGGAGGGCCGATAATGAGCAGTTCTTC,CASSFGYRRGRADNEQFF
TRBV20-1,.,TRBJ2-5,.,TGCAGTGCTAATGAGGGGGGAAAGACCCAGTACTTC,CSANEGGKTQYF
TRBV21-1,.,TRBJ1-2,.,TGTGCCAGCAGCAAAGGACAGGGTAGCGGCTACACCTTC,CASSKGQGSGYTF
TRBV5-1,.,TRBJ1-1,.,TGCGCCAGCAGCCGACCCGACAGGAACACTGAAGCTTTCTTT,CASSRPDRNTEAFF